This T cell receptor beta chain was recovered during a study of cytomegalovirus exposure and HLA in healthy donors. Looked up from germline, CDR1 is SEHNR and CDR2 is FQNEAQ (reference sequence). V gave up 5 bases and J gave up 4 bases, with 14 bases separating them. There are 14 residues in the CDR3. While the first cohort had 600 to 850 subjects, the donors belonged to the separate validation cohort of roughly 120 subjects. Clones were sequenced by immunoSEQ multiplex PCR, and TCRdb holds only the in-frame ones, with some missing. The sample has about 88,000 clones, approximately 84% seen once; the top ten hold 12%.

Sequencing was carried out using PBMCs. The chain uses TRBV7-9 and TRBJ1-2; D unclear. This TCR derives from a woman younger than 35 in good health and CMV-seropositive. The CDR3 here is CASSQERHPYGYTF. The CDR3 DNA sequence: TGTGCCAGCAGCCAAGAGAGACACCCCTATGGCTACACCTTC.